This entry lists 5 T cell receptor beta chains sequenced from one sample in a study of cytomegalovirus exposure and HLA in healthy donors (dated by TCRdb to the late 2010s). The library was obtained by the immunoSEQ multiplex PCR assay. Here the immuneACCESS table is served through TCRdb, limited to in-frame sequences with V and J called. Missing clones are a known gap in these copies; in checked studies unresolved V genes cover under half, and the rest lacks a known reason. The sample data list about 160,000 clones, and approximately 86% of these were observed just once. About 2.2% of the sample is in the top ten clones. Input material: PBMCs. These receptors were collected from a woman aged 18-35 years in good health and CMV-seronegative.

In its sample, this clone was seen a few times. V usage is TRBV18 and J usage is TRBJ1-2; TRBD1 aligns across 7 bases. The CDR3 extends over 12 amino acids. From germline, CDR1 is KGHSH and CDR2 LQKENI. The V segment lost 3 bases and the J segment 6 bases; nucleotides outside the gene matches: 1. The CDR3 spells CASSPTGDGYTF. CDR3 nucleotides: TGTGCCAGCTCACCCACAGGGGATGGCTACACCTTC.

The CDR3 reads CASSPQLGRGQYGYTF. As DNA, the CDR3 is TGCGCCAGCAGCCCCCAACTCGGAAGGGGTCAATATGGCTACACCTTC. The chain links TRBV4-1 to TRBJ1-2; D may be TRBD1 (5 bases). V was pared by 4 bases and J by 5 bases, with 20 bases between. Germline CDR1 MGHRA, CDR2 YSYEKL. CDR3 size: 16 residues.

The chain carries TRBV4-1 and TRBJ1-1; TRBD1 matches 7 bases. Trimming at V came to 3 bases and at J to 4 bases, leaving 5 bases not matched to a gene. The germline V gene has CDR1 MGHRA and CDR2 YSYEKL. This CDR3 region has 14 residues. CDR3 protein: CASSHGRQGTEAFF. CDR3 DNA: TGCGCCAGCAGCCACGGGAGACAGGGCACTGAAGCTTTCTTT.

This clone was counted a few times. The CDR3 DNA reads TGCGCCAGCAGCCAAGGACACCTTACTAACTATGGCTACACCTTC. Protein product: CASSQGHLTNYGYTF. The genes are TRBV4-1 and TRBJ1-2; D not resolved. Germline V gene sequence: CDR1 MGHRA, CDR2 YSYEKL. Trimming cost V 1 base and J 0 bases, with 9 bases left between them. CDR3 length: 15 amino acids.

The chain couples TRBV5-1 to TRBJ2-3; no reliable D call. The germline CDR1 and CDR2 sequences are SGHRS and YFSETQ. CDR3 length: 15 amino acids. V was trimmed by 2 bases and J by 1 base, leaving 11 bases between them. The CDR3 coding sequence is TGCGCCAGCAGCTTAGCTAGGCCCCGCACAGATACGCAGTATTTT. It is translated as CASSLARPRTDTQYF.